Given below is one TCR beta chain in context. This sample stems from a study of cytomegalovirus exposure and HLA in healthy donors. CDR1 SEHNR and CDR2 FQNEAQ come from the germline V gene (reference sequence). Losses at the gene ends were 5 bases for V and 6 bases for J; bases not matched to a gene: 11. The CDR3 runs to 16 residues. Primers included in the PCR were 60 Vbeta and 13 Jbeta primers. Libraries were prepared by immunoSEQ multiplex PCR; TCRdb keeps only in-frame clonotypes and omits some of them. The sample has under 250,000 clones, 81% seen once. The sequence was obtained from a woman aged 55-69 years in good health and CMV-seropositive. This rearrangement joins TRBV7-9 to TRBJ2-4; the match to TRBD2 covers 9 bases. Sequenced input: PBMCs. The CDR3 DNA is TGTGCCAGCAGCATCGTAAGGGCGGGGGGGTTAAACATTCAGTACTTC. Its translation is CASSIVRAGGLNIQYF.